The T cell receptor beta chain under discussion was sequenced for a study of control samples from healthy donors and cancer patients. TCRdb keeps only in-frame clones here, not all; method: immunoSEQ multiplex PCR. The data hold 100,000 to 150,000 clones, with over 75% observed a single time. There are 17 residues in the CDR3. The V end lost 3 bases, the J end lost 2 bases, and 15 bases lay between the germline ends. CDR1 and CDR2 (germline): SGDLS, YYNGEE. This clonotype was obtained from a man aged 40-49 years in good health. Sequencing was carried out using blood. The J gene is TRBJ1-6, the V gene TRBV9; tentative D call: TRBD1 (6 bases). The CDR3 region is CASSDRQVGPYNSPLHF. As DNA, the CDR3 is TGTGCCAGCAGCGATCGACAGGTCGGACCCTATAATTCACCCCTCCACTTT.